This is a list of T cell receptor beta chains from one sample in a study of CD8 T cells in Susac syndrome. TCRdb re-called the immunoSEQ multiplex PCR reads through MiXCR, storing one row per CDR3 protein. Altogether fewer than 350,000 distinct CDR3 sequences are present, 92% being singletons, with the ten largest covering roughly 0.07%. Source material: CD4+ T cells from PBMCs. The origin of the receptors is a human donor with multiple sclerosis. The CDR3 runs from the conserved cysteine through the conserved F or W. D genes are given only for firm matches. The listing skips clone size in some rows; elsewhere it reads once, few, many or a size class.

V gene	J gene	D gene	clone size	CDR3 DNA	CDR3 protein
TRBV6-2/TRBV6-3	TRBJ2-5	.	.	TGTGCCAGCAGTGTTACCGAGACCCAGTACTTC	CASSVTETQYF
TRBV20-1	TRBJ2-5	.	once	TGCAGTGCTAGATTGACGGGTGGAAGACAAGAGACCCAGTACTTC	CSARLTGGRQETQYF
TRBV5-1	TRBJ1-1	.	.	TGCGCCAGCAGCTTGTCCAGGGGCCATGGGGACACTGAAGCTTTCTTT	CASSLSRGHGDTEAFF
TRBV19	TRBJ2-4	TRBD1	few	TGTGCCAGTAGTCCTCAAACTGGACAGGGGCACAAAAACATTCAGTACTTC	CASSPQTGQGHKNIQYF
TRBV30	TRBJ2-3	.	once	TGTGCCTGGAGGAGGTTTTCAGGGAGTTTTGAGAGGACAGATACGCAGTATTTT	CAWRRFSGSFERTDTQYF
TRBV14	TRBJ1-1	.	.	TGTGCCAGCAGCCAAAGTGGGCGAGGACTGGGCACTGAAGCTTTCTTT	CASSQSGRGLGTEAFF
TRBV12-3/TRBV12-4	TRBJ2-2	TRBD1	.	TGTGCCAGCAGCCCCGGGACAGGGTTCACCGGGGAGCTGTTTTTT	CASSPGTGFTGELFF
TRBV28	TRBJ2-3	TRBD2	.	TGTGCCAGCGGAGATAGCGGGAGAGGGACAGATACGCAGTATTTT	CASGDSGRGTDTQYF
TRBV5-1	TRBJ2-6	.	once	TGCGCCAGCAGCGCGACGGTGAGCTCTGGGGCCAACGTCCTGACTTTC	CASSATVSSGANVLTF
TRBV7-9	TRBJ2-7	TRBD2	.	TGTGCCAGCAGCTTTGCACTAGCGGGGCCCTACGAGCAGTACTTC	CASSFALAGPYEQYF
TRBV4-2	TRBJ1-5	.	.	TGTGCCAGCAGCCAAGGAGAGTATAGCAATCAGCCCCAGCATTTT	CASSQGEYSNQPQHF
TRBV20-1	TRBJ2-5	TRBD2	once	TGCAGTGCCACATCCTATCTAGCGGATTATCAAGAGACCCAGTACTTC	CSATSYLADYQETQYF
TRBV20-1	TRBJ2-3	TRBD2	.	TGCAGTGCTAGAGAAAGCCCGGGACTAGCGGGTACAGATACGCAGTATTTT	CSARESPGLAGTDTQYF
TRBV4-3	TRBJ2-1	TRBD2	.	TGCGCCAGCAGCCATGTTTCTAGCGGAGCTTTCTACAATGAGCAGTTCTTC	CASSHVSSGAFYNEQFF
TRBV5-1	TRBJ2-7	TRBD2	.	TGCGCCAGCATCCCTGGACTAGCGGAAAGTTCGTACGAGCAGTACTTC	CASIPGLAESSYEQYF
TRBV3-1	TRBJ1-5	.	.	TGTGCCAGCAGCCAATCCCCAGGCAATCAGCCCCAGCATTTT	CASSQSPGNQPQHF
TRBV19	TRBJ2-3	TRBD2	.	TGTGCCAGTGGTGCTAGCGGGACAGATACGCAGTATTTT	CASGASGTDTQYF
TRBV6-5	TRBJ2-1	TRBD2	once	TGTGCCAGCACCCGGGAGGGGTCCTACAATGAGCAGTTCTTC	CASTREGSYNEQFF
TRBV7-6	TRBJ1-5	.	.	TGTGCCAGCAGCTCCCCGGGCTTGGGCAGGGGCCTCGATCAGCCCCAGCATTTT	CASSSPGLGRGLDQPQHF
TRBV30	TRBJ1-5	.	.	TGTGCCTGGAGGCGCCAGACAGGCAGGGGAGGAAGGCAGCCCCAGCATTTT	CAWRRQTGRGGRQPQHF